A selection of T cell receptor beta chains follows, all from one sample in a study of OX40 agonist ivuxolimab in advanced cancers. Here immunoSEQ multiplex PCR was the method, and the copy in TCRdb shows in-frame clones only, minus some. Among 75,000 to 100,000 clones listed, 90% to 95% were seen once. This sample comprised CD4+ or CD8+ T cells sorted from blood, obtained in a trial of the OX40 agonist ivuxolimab. These receptors were taken from an adult with an advanced solid tumor such as melanoma, head and neck, liver or kidney cancer. CDR3s leave out the opening cysteine and the closing phenylalanine or tryptophan. Fields, in order: V gene, J gene, CDR3 protein.

V: TRBV4-2; J: TRBJ2-3; CDR3: ASRRTSGNADTQY
V: TRBV6-6; J: TRBJ1-1; CDR3: ASHASLNTEAF
V: TRBV7-2; J: TRBJ2-7; CDR3: ASSLGGTSGVLEQY
V: TRBV6-1; J: TRBJ1-5; CDR3: ASTPGQGSLPQH
V: TRBV19; J: TRBJ1-5; CDR3: ASKTAGQANQPQH
V: TRBV6-5; J: TRBJ1-4; CDR3: ASSRAGYNEKLF
V: TRBV9; J: TRBJ2-5; CDR3: ASSVGGAGETQY
V: TRBV28; J: TRBJ2-1; CDR3: ASSSAKRDEVKQF
V: TRBV19; J: TRBJ1-5; CDR3: ASSILGTVNQPQH
V: TRBV7-2; J: TRBJ2-3; CDR3: ASSLAAFSTDTQY
V: TRBV28; J: TRBJ2-7; CDR3: ASSLRSARGTYEQY
V: TRBV18; J: TRBJ2-7; CDR3: ASSPQYTSGRNEQY